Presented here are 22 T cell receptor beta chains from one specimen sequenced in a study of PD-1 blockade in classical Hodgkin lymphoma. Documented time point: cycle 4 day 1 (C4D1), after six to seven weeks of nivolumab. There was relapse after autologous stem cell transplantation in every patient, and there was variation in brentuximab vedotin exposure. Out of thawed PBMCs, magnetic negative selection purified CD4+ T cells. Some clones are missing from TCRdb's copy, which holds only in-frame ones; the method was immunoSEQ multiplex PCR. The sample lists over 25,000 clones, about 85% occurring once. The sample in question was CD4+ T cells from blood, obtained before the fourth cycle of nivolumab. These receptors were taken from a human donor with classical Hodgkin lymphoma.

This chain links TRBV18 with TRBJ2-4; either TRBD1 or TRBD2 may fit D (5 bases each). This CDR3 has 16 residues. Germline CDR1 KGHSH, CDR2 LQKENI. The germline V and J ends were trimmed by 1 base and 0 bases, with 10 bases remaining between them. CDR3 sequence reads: CASSPLGTIAKNIQYF. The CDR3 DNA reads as TGTGCCAGCTCACCACTGGGGACCATAGCCAAAAACATTCAGTACTTC. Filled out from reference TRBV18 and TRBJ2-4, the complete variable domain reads NAGVMQNPRHLVRRRGQEARLRCSPMKGHSHVYWYRQLPEEGLKFMVYLQKENIIDESGMPKERFSAEFPKEGPSILRIQQVVRGDSAAYFCASSPLGTIAKNIQYFGAGTRLSVL.

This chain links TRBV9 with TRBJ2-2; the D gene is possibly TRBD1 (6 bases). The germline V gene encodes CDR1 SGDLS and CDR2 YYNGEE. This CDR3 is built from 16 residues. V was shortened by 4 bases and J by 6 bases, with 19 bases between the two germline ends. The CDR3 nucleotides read TGTGCCAGCAGCTTAACAGGGTATGTTCGTGCCGGGGAGCTGTTTTTT. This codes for CASSLTGYVRAGELFF. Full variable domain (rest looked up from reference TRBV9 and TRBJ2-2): DSGVTQTPKHLITATGQRVTLRCSPRSGDLSVYWYQQSLDQGLQFLIQYYNGEERAKGNILERFSAQQFPDLHSELNLSSLELGDSALYFCASSLTGYVRAGELFFGEGSRLTVL.

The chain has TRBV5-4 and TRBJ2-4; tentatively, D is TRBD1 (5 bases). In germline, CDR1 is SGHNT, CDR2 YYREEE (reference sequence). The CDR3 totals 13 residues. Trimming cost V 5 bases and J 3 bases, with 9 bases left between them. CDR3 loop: CASRGDNKNIQYF. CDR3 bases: TGTGCCAGCAGAGGGGATAACAAAAACATTCAGTACTTC.

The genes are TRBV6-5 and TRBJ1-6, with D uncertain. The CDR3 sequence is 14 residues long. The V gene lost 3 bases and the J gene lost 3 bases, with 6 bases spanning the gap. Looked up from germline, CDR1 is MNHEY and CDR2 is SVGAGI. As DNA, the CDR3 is TGTGCCAGCAGTTATAACGGCTATAATTCACCCCTCCACTTT. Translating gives CASSYNGYNSPLHF.

CDR3 nucleotide sequence: TGTGCCATCAGTGAGTCTGGGGGTACCCACGAGCAGTACTTC. It yields the protein CAISESGGTHEQYF. V gene TRBV10-3 combines with J gene TRBJ2-7; tentatively, D is TRBD1 or TRBD2 (5 bases each). This CDR3 is built from 14 residues. CDR1 is ENHRY and CDR2 is SYGVKD in the germline V gene. Trimming pared 0 bases from V and 5 bases from J, leaving 11 bases between.

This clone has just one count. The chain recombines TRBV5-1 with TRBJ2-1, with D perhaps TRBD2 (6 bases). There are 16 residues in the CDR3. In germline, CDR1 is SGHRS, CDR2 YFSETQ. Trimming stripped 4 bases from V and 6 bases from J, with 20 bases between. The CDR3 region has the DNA TGCGCCAGCAGCCCTCAAGGAGGGTTCCAATCCAATGAGCAGTTCTTC. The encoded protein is CASSPQGGFQSNEQFF.

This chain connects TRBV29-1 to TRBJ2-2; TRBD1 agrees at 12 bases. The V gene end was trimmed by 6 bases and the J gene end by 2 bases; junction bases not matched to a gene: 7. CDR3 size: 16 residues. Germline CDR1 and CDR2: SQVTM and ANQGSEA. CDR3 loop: CSVPGQGAFNTGELFF. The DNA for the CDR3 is TGCAGCGTACCGGGACAGGGGGCATTCAACACCGGGGAGCTGTTTTTT.

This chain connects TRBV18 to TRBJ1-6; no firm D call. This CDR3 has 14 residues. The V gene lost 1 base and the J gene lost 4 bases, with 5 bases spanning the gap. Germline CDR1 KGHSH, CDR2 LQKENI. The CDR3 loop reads CASSPQGYNSPLHF. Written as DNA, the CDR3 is TGTGCCAGCTCACCACAGGGTTATAATTCACCCCTCCACTTT.

DNA of the CDR3: TGCGCCAGCAGTGCACGCACAGATACGCAGTATTTT. Protein product: CASSARTDTQYF. This chain joins TRBV10-1 and TRBJ2-3, with unresolved D. Between the trimmed V and J ends, which lost 4 bases and 1 base, there was a span of 3 bases. Germline V gene sequence: CDR1 WNHNN, CDR2 SYGVQD (reference sequence). CDR3 length equals 12 residues.

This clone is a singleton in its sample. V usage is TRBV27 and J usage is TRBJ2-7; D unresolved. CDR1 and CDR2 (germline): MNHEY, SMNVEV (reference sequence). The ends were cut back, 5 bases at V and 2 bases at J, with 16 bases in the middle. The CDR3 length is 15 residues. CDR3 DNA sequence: TGTGCCAGCAGTATCGTCCAAGTTATCACCTACGAGCAGTACTTC. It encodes CASSIVQVITYEQYF.

The CDR3 sequence: CASSLRRQGSYNEQFF. DNA of the CDR3: TGTGCCAGCAGTTTAAGGAGACAGGGAAGCTACAATGAGCAGTTCTTC. The gene calls are TRBV27 and TRBJ2-1; TRBD1 agrees at 7 bases. CDR1 is MNHEY, CDR2 SMNVEV, per germline (reference sequence). The CDR3 has 16 residues. After removal of 2 bases from V and 3 bases from J, the junction contained 7 bases not matched to a gene.

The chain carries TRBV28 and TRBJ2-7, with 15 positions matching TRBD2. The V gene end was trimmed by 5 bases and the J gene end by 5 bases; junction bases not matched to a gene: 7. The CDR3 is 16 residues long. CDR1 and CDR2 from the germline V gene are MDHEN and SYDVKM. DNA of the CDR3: TGTGCCAGCAGTCTTGGACTAGCGGGAGGGGATAACGAGCAGTACTTC. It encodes CASSLGLAGGDNEQYF.

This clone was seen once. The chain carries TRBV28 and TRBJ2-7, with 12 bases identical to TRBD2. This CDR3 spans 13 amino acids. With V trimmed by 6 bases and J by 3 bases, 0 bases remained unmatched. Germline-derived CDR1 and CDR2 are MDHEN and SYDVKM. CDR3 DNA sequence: TGTGCCAGCAGGACTAGCGGGAGCTACGAGCAGTACTTC. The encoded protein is CASRTSGSYEQYF. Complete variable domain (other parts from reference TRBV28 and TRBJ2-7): DVKVTQSSRYLVKRTGEKVFLECVQDMDHENMFWYRQDPGLGLRLIYFSYDVKMKEKGDIPEGYSVSREKKERFSLILESASTNQTSMYLCASRTSGSYEQYFGPGTRLTVT.

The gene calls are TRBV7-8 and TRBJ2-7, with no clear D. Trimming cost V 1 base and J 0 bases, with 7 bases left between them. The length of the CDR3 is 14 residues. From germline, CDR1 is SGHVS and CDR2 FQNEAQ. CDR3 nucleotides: TGTGCCAGCAGCTTAGGACTGGCCTCCTACGAGCAGTACTTC. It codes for CASSLGLASYEQYF.

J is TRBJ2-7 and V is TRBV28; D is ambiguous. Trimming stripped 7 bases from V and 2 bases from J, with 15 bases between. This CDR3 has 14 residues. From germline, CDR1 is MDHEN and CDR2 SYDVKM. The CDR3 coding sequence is TGTGCCAGCACCATGACTGGGAAGACCTACGAGCAGTACTTC. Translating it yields CASTMTGKTYEQYF.

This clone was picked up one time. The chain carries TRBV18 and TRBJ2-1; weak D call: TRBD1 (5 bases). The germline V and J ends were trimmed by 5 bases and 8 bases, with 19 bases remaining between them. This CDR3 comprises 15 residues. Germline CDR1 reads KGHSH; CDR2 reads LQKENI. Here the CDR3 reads CASSEMGLSIDEQFF. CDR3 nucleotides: TGTGCCAGCTCAGAAATGGGGCTAAGTATAGATGAGCAGTTCTTC.

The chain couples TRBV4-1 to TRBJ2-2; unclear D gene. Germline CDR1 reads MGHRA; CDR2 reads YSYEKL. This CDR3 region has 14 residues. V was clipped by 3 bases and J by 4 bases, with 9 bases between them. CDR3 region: CASSQATVTGELFF. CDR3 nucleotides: TGCGCCAGCAGCCAGGCTACAGTCACCGGGGAGCTGTTTTTT.

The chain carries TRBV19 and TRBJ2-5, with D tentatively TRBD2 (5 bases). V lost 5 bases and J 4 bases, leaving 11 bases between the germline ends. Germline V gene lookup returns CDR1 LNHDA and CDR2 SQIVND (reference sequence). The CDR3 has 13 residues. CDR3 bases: TGTGCCAGTAGTCCCCGGGATGGAGAGACCCAGTACTTC. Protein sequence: CASSPRDGETQYF.

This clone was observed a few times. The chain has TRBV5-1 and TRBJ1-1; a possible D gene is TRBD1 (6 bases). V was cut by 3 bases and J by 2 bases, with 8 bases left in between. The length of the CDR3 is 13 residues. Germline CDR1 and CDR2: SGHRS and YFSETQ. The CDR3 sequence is CASSWDKNTEAFF. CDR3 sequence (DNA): TGCGCCAGCAGCTGGGACAAAAACACTGAAGCTTTCTTT. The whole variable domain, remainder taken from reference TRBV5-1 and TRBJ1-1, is KAGVTQTPRYLIKTRGQQVTLSCSPISGHRSVSWYQQTPGQGLQFLFEYFSETQRNKGNFPGRFSGRQFSNSRSEMNVSTLELGDSALYLCASSWDKNTEAFFGQGTRLTVV.

CDR3 sequence: CASSVMGVRGEQYF. In DNA form, the CDR3 reads TGTGCCAGCAGTGTCATGGGGGTCCGAGGGGAGCAGTACTTC. This rearrangement joins TRBV6-1 to TRBJ2-7, with D perhaps assigned TRBD1 or TRBD2 (5 bases each). Trimming removed 4 bases at V and 7 bases at J, with 17 bases between. CDR3 length: 14 residues. Per germline, CDR1 MNHNS and CDR2 SASEGT.

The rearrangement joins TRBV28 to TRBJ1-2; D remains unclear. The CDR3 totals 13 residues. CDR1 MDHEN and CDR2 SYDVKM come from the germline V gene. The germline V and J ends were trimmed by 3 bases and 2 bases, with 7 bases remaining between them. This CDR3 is CASSLGMNYGYTF. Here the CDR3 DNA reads TGTGCCAGCAGTTTGGGGATGAACTATGGCTACACCTTC.

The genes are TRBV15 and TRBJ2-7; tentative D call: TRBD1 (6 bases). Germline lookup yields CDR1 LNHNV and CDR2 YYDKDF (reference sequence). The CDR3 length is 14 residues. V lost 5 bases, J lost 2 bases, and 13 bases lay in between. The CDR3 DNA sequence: TGTGCCACCAGCGATCAGGGGTCGGCCTACGAGCAGTACTTC. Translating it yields CATSDQGSAYEQYF.